The sequence of this TCR beta chain was determined in a study of PD-1 blockade in classical Hodgkin lymphoma (dated by TCRdb to the early 2020s). About the investigation overall: To define a peripheral blood immune signature of response to PD-1 blockade in classical Hodgkin lymphoma, the study combined TCR beta sequencing with CyTOF.

CDR1 and CDR2 are read off the germline V gene as SGDLS and YYNGEE. Trimming costs V 0 bases and J 8 bases, and their ends lie 18 bases apart. Its CDR3 holds 17 amino acids, cysteine through phenylalanine. Only the CDR3 DNA stays, 51 bases, in frame from base 1. The table lists this clone with a count of one. The antigen it recognizes is unknown. Base qualities are not provided; no much larger clone lies one nucleotide away. The study at large found these results: Baseline TCR diversity was reported to be lower in newly diagnosed patients than in healthy donors, and even lower in relapsed/refractory patients. The study was limited to a single clinical trial cohort, and causes of repertoire differences, possibly disease activity or prior therapy, remained undefined.

This specimen's time point label, interpreted: newly diagnosed, previously untreated cHL patient sample. A Miltenyi CD4+ T cell isolation kit was used for magnetic negative selection to purify CD4+ T cells from thawed PBMCs. PBMCs from patients with newly diagnosed, previously untreated classical Hodgkin lymphoma were sequenced as a comparison group for the relapsed/refractory trial patients. After peripheral blood was drawn into 8 mL Vacutainer Cell Preparation Tubes, PBMCs were isolated by centrifugation and then cryopreserved. Purified CD4+ and CD8+ fractions were prepared only for cases with an additional available PBMC sample. Magnetically labelled cells were removed on LS columns in a quadroMACS separator, and the flow-through was collected as the purified fraction. Genomic DNA was extracted with the Qiagen DNeasy kit from unsorted PBMCs and from negatively selected CD4+ and CD8+ fractions. Amplification of TCR beta CDR3 regions was done by immunoSEQ multiplex PCR with primers that anneal to V and J segments. A synthetic immune receptor repertoire was used to minimize amplification bias, and any remaining bias was removed computationally after sequencing. In the original analysis: Custom Python scripts were used to quantify repertoire diversity as the Shannon entropy index. Unsorted, CD4+ and CD8+ repertoires were analyzed separately, except in combined analyses where CD4+ and CD8+ sequences were merged in silico. In its TCRdb copy, this immuneACCESS table keeps in-frame sequences only and misses some clones. Where compared with another copy, unresolved V genes explain less than half of these, and the others have no known cause. The V and J calls and clone size come from that table; D and trimming were worked out from the DNA. In this sample the table shows about 23,000 clones, more than 90% of which occur a single time. About 0.42% of the sample is taken by the ten largest.

The clonotype comes from a human donor with classical Hodgkin lymphoma. The sequenced material came from CD4+ T cells from blood. The chain is assembled from TRBV9 and TRBJ1-6; a tentative D match to TRBD1 spans 5 bases. Here the CDR3 is given as CASSVAEGRDLDSPLHF. In nucleotides, the sequence is TGTGCCAGCAGCGTAGCTGAGGGGCGGGACCTGGATTCACCCCTCCACTTT.